This TCR beta chain was observed in a study of patients and donors after allogeneic stem cell transplantation. Germline lookup yields CDR1 MNHNS and CDR2 SASEGT. With 2 bases clipped from V and 0 bases from J, the junction kept 3 bases outside the gene matches. There are 16 residues in the CDR3. TCRdb redid the calling of the RT-PCR reads with MiXCR, one entry per CDR3 protein. Among roughly 250,000 distinct CDR3 sequences listed, over 12% were seen once. The source material was blood, either unsorted or a sorted T cell fraction (not recorded which). The clonotype originates from a human donor who was either an allogeneic HSCT recipient or a stem cell or donor lymphocyte infusion donor (not recorded which). It is not recorded whose cells these are; they may come from a transplant donor. This chain uses TRBV6-1 with TRBJ2-7, with 11 bases that match TRBD2. The DNA of the CDR3 is TGTGCCAGCAGTGAACCGGGACTAGCGGTCTCCTACGAGCAGTACTTC. Residues: CASSEPGLAVSYEQYF.